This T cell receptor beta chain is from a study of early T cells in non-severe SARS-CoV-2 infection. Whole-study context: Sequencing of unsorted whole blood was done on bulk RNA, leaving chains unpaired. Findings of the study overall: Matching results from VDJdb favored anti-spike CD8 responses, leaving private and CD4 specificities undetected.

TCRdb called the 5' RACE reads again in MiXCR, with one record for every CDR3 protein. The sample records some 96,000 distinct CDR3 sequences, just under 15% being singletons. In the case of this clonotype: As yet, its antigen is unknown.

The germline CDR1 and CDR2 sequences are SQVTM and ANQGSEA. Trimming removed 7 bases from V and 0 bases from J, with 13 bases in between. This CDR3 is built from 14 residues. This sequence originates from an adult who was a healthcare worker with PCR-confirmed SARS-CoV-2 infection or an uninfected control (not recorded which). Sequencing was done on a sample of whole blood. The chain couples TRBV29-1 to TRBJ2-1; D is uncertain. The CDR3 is CSAPPWGSYNEQFF. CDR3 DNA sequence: TGCAGCGCCCCGCCTTGGGGCTCCTACAATGAGCAGTTCTTC.